A selection of T cell receptor beta chains follows, all from one sample in a study of radiotherapy plus CTLA-4 blockade in lung cancer. Clones were read by immunoSEQ multiplex PCR, and TCRdb kept only the in-frame ones, dropping some. The sample has around 45,000 clones; around 76% are singletons. The sequencing used peripheral blood, collected from a patient treated with radiotherapy plus ipilimumab. Receptor source: a human donor with non-small cell lung cancer who had stable disease on radiotherapy plus ipilimumab. Both conserved end residues are part of each CDR3.

J,V,CDR3
TRBJ1-1,TRBV18,CASSPSREPNTEAFF
TRBJ2-7,TRBV6-1,CASKRQGSYEQYF
TRBJ1-2,TRBV10-2,CASRDTANYGYTF
TRBJ1-1,TRBV5-1,CASSLDHRGTNTEAFF
TRBJ1-6,TRBV5-6,CASSRDRANSPLHF
TRBJ1-2,TRBV10-3,CAISKGDRGEYGYTF
TRBJ1-2,TRBV5-1,CASSLQGAGYGYTF
TRBJ1-1,TRBV5-1,CASSLTGGPMNTEAFF
TRBJ2-2,TRBV2,CASATVRAHTGELFF
TRBJ1-4,TRBV13,CASSSRLTGTVNEKLFF
TRBJ1-2,TRBV7-8,CASSLVGDGYTF
TRBJ2-3,TRBV5-4,CASSRPGLGIADTQYF